Each of the 5 T cell receptor beta chains below was sequenced from the same sample in a study of immune cell composition in non-small cell lung cancer. Produced via immunoSEQ multiplex PCR; TCRdb's table is partial and in-frame only. The sample consists of thousands of clones, more than 60% of them appearing once. What was sequenced was lung tumor tissue. The receptors originated from a human donor with non-small cell lung cancer.

The V call is TRBV29-1, the J call TRBJ2-5; weak D call: TRBD2 (5 bases). Per the germline V gene, CDR1 is SQVTM and CDR2 is ANQGSEA. The CDR3 runs 12 residues. Trimming shortened V by 3 bases and J by 4 bases, and 9 bases separated the two germline ends. This CDR3 is CSVEVGGETQYF. The CDR3, as DNA: TGCAGCGTTGAGGTTGGAGGAGAGACCCAGTACTTC.

This clone has a handful of counts. The J gene is TRBJ2-2, the V gene TRBV2, with a possible D match to TRBD2 (6 bases). Trimming removed 4 bases from V and 2 bases from J, with 11 bases in between. This CDR3 is 15 amino acids long. CDR1 is SNHLY, CDR2 FYNNEI, per germline. The CDR3 sequence is CASSAKGLNTGELFF. In DNA form, the CDR3 reads TGTGCCAGCAGTGCGAAGGGACTTAACACCGGGGAGCTGTTTTTT.

This clone appeared a single time. CDR3 coding DNA: TGTGCCAGCAGCTTTTTTTCAGGGCGGAATTCACCCCTCCACTTT. It encodes CASSFFSGRNSPLHF. J is TRBJ1-6 and V is TRBV5-6, with a possible D match to TRBD1 (5 bases). V shed 2 bases and J shed 7 bases, with 13 bases lying between them. Per germline, CDR1 SGHDT and CDR2 YYEEEE. This CDR3 contains 15 residues.

V usage is TRBV6-1 and J usage is TRBJ2-7; tentative D call: TRBD2 (7 bases). Trimming stripped 4 bases from V and 1 base from J, with 14 bases between. Germline CDR1 reads MNHNS; CDR2 reads SASEGT. The CDR3 has 15 amino acids. CDR3 nucleotides: TGTGCCAGCAGTGGTTTGGGGGGGCTATCCTACGAGCAGTACTTC. Translated, it gives CASSGLGGLSYEQYF.

The V gene is TRBV27, the J gene TRBJ1-6; possibly TRBD1 for D (6 bases). Germline CDR1 is MNHEY and CDR2 is SMNVEV (reference sequence). V lost 5 bases to trimming and J lost 7 bases, with 15 bases between them. The CDR3 loop spans 15 amino acids. CDR3: CASSPTGSGNSPLHF. The CDR3 DNA follows: TGTGCCAGCAGTCCAACAGGGTCCGGGAATTCACCCCTCCACTTT.